The T cell receptor beta chain described here comes from a study of blood T cell repertoires in COVID-19 (TCRdb year 2020). About the study as a whole: Samples from collaborators originated in the United States, Italy and Spain and spanned both the acute and convalescent phases of COVID-19. HLA class I and class II types, where available, came from metadata supplied by the sample provider rather than from assay-based typing. The samples were drawn from two sources: the first 160 participants of the ongoing ImmuneRACE study, and fewer than 1,500 subjects contributed by 6 global collaborators. Nearly every sample came with metadata listing a de-identified subject ID, COVID-19 status, age in years and sex. The prospective study material was composed of cDNA or gDNA derived from T cells, B-cell-depleted T cells, or PBMCs. The repertoires were released in a freely available public database intended as a resource for research on the immune response to SARS-CoV-2. Subjects who had been exposed to COVID-19, were actively infected with it, or had recovered from it provided the deeply sampled blood TCRbeta repertoires that made up the dataset.

The immunoSEQ Assay, a bias-controlled multiplex PCR, was used to amplify TCRbeta CDR3 regions from genomic DNA. The study's processing was this. The number of nucleated cells in each sample was estimated by amplification of reference gene primers within the assay. Sequence reads were collapsed and filtered to measure the absolute abundance of every unique TCRbeta CDR3 rearrangement. Productive Simpson clonality was computed per sample as the square root of Simpson's diversity index over productive rearrangements. The source is immuneACCESS, and TCRdb retained only in-frame sequences with V and J called. Part of the clones is not carried over; for the studies checked, unresolved V genes explain less than half of this, and the remainder is unexplained. The DNA was the basis for D and trimming; V, J and clone size are from that table. This sample comprises around 260,000 clones, approximately 85% of them detected only once. The top ten clonotypes cover 3.5% to 5.5% of the sample.

CDR1 and CDR2, per the germline V gene, are SGHAT and FQNNGV. Trimming accounts for 0 bases at V and 8 bases at J, while the number of junction bases matched to no gene is 9. Measured from the cysteine to the phenylalanine, the CDR3 is 15 residues long. The DNA shown is the 45-base CDR3, in frame from base 1. Study-wide findings and limitations: How much clinical and demographic metadata was included differed by source and by participant, and the metadata was provided uncurated.

As regards this clone: Its antigen is not yet known. Base qualities are not provided; no much larger clone lies one nucleotide away.

In the prospective study, participants were roughly 18 to 89 years old, resided in approximately 25 geographic areas of the United States, and were enrolled through a virtual design. To assign participants to cohorts, the prospective study relied on clinical history that participants themselves reported in a screening survey and a study questionnaire. For ImmuneRACE Cohort 3, a participant was defined as recovered based on two consecutive negative NP/OP PCR tests, clearance by a healthcare professional, or resolution of symptoms. In the prospective study, mobile phlebotomists collected whole blood, serum and a nasopharyngeal or oropharyngeal swab from each participant. Additional blood draws and questionnaires over a 2-month period could optionally be provided by prospective study participants. Blood samples from the prospective study were shipped frozen or at room temperature prior to DNA extraction.

The chain uses TRBV11-2 and TRBJ1-2; TRBD1 lines up with 7 middle nucleotides. The clonotype comes from a woman in her twenties or thirties who had recovered from COVID-19. The sample consisted of PBMCs or T cells enriched from blood (not recorded which). CDR3 region: CASSLDRDRVRGYTF. The DNA reads as follows: TGTGCCAGCAGCTTAGACCGAGACAGGGTGCGAGGCTACACCTTC.